The rows below give T cell receptor beta chains drawn from one sample of a study of vaccination effects on CD4 cells after COVID-19. Produced via immunoSEQ multiplex PCR; TCRdb's table is partial and in-frame only. The sample has over 35,000 clones; about 80% are singletons. Their specific antigens are unknown. The sequences come from CD4+ T cells from PBMCs cultured without peptide, collected after COVID-19 vaccination. All receptors derive from a human donor who had a prior SARS-CoV-2 infection. CDR3s include the opening cysteine and the closing phenylalanine or tryptophan. D genes are given only for firm matches. Only part of the rows carry a size: once, few, many, or a class if the clone is expanded.

size | J | D | V | DNA | CDR3
. | TRBJ2-7 | TRBD2 | TRBV18 | TGTGCCAGCTCGAGACTAGCGGGAGACTATTTCTACGAGCAGTACTTC | CASSRLAGDYFYEQYF
few | TRBJ2-7 | TRBD2 | TRBV28 | TGTGCCAGCAGCCCTCTGGGACTAGCGGGAGGCAGACAGTACTTC | CASSPLGLAGGRQYF
. | TRBJ2-7 | TRBD1 | TRBV5-4 | TGTGCCAGCAGCCCGGCTTCCGGGACAGGGCCCGACGAGCAGTACTTC | CASSPASGTGPDEQYF
. | TRBJ2-4 | TRBD1 | TRBV10-3 | TGTGCCATCAGTGAGCACAGGGGAATCAAAAACATTCAGTACTTC | CAISEHRGIKNIQYF
few | TRBJ2-7 | . | TRBV19 | TGTGCCAGTAGTATCGGGGACCCGGGACCCTATGACGAGCAGTACTTC | CASSIGDPGPYDEQYF
. | TRBJ1-1 | . | TRBV7-9 | TGTGCCAGCAGCCCCCTTTGGAAGACTGAAGCTTTCTTT | CASSPLWKTEAFF
. | TRBJ1-4 | . | TRBV9 | TGTGCCAGCAGCGCGCAAGATGGTGCAACTAATGAAAAACTGTTTTTT | CASSAQDGATNEKLFF
. | TRBJ2-3 | . | TRBV6-5 | TGTGCCAGCAGACGGGGGGCCCACACAGATACGCAGTATTTT | CASRRGAHTDTQYF
few | TRBJ2-3 | . | TRBV5-4 | TGTGCCAGCAGCAAGGGGGATTCAAGTCCGTATTTT | CASSKGDSSPYF
few | TRBJ2-1 | TRBD2 | TRBV7-8 | TGTGCCAGCAGCTTAACGCGGACTAGCGGGGGTTTCGATGAGCAGTTCTTC | CASSLTRTSGGFDEQFF
. | TRBJ1-2 | TRBD1 | TRBV4-2 | TGTGCCAGCAGCCAGGATCGGACAGGAAACTATGGCTACACCTTC | CASSQDRTGNYGYTF
few | TRBJ1-1 | . | TRBV4-2 | TGTGCCAGCAGCCAAGATTGGTCGTCGTATGGAGCTGAAGCTTTCTTT | CASSQDWSSYGAEAFF
. | TRBJ2-7 | TRBD2 | TRBV30 | TGTGCCTGGAGTTATGGGACTAGCGGGAGGGCCCGCGAGCAGTACTTC | CAWSYGTSGRAREQYF
. | TRBJ2-2 | . | TRBV3-1/TRBV3-2 | TGTGCCAGCAGCCGTACGAACACCGGGGAGCTGTTTTTT | CASSRTNTGELFF
. | TRBJ1-5 | . | TRBV4-3 | TGCGCCAGCAGCCTTTCGATTGTAGGCAATCAGCCCCAGCATTTT | CASSLSIVGNQPQHF
. | TRBJ1-2 | . | TRBV2 | TGTGCCAGCAGTGAGAGGGGGTCTGGTGGCTACACCTTC | CASSERGSGGYTF